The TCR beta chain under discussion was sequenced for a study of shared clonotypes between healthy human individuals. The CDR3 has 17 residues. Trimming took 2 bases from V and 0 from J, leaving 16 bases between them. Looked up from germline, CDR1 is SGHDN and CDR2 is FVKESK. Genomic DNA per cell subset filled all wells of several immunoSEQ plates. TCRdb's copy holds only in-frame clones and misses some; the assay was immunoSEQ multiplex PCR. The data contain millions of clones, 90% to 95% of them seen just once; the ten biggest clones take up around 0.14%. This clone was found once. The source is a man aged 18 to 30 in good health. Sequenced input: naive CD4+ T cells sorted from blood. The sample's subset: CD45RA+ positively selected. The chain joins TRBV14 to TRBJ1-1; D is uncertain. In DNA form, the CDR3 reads TGTGCCAGCAGCCAATTTGTGACGGCGGAACTGAACACTGAAGCTTTCTTT. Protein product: CASSQFVTAELNTEAFF.